This is a list of T cell receptor beta chains from one sample in a study of identical twins. TCRdb recomputed calls from the 5' RACE reads with MiXCR, one row per CDR3 protein. The sample has some 600,000 distinct CDR3 sequences, about 7% seen once. These data also featured in a second study, about yellow fever vaccine responses in identical twins.

Sequenced sample: PBMCs. These receptors all come from a woman aged 18-29 years in good health. Both conserved end residues are part of each CDR3. D genes are given only for firm matches. The listing skips clone size in some rows; elsewhere it reads once, few, many or a size class.

v_call | d_call | clone_size | cdr3_aa
TRBV12-3/TRBV12-4 | TRBD1 | many | CASTRGGQGMQNTEAFF
TRBV3-1 | . | few | CASSQQGRRTNEQFF
TRBV20-1 | TRBD1 | few | CSAPGQHASYEQYF
TRBV5-1 | . | . | CASSFSPINRDSYEQCF
TRBV13 | TRBD1 | . | CASSLFRQGGGELFF
TRBV10-3 | . | few | CAISGGGGRGYGYTF
TRBV3-1 | TRBD2 | few | CASSQDRGLAGGRSGEQYF
TRBV20-1 | TRBD1 | . | CSAREQGRSDTQYF
TRBV10-3 | . | . | CAINQGGGEQFF
TRBV20-1 | TRBD2 | many | CSAGTSGYNEQFF
TRBV20-1 | TRBD2 | . | CSARALAVSYNEQFF
TRBV5-1 | TRBD1 | few | CASSLGDRDYGYTF
TRBV5-5 | TRBD1 | . | CASSPDRLAYNEQFF
TRBV6-1 | TRBD1 | few | CASSMGQGFNQPQHF
TRBV14 | . | many | CASSQETRGKTPYEQYF
TRBV12-3/TRBV12-4 | TRBD1 | many | CASSLDRGLVWTGELFF
TRBV20-1 | . | . | CSASRDSGNTIYF
TRBV7-9 | . | many | CASSSVGEREGTEAFF
TRBV2 | . | many | CASSETYEQYF
TRBV27 | TRBD2 | . | CASSKKGLAGVAKNIQYF
TRBV29-1 | . | many | CSVEDKGVGQLKKIGKNIQYF
TRBV28 | . | many | CASRDVMAREQFF
TRBV7-2 | . | . | CASSFFLGLGNTEAFF
TRBV7-2 | . | . | CASSFQIPGYEQFF
TRBV12-3/TRBV12-4 | . | . | CASSLRGGHSNQPQHF
TRBV5-5 | . | . | CASSGTTVYGYTF
TRBV10-2 | . | . | CASSMTRGRNEQYF
TRBV9 | . | many | CASSVAWQAYEQYF
TRBV15 | . | . | CATSRGNPWQDTQYF
TRBV24-1 | . | many | CATSEAGLQPQHF
TRBV12-3/TRBV12-4 | . | many | CASRPRDTEAFF
TRBV20-1 | . | many | CSARDSGGKRYNEQFF
TRBV7-2 | TRBD2 | few | CASSPGLVLETQYF
TRBV29-1 | . | many | CSALINSGAKNIQYF
TRBV6-1 | . | few | CASSRTVLHGGNIQYF
TRBV5-1 | TRBD2 | . | CASSLLQGGAETQYF
TRBV3-1 | . | . | CASSQDQSQSSDTQYF
TRBV4-1 | . | many | CASSPRTANTGELFF
TRBV7-9 | . | many | CASSFTGSSYNEQFF
TRBV12-3/TRBV12-4 | . | few | CASSLWGDWVGGEAFF
TRBV5-8 | . | many | CASSGFGTIGYNEQFF
TRBV12-3/TRBV12-4 | . | many | CASSLRGANTEAFF
TRBV5-6 | TRBD1 | . | CASSFAGTATNEKLFF
TRBV12-5 | TRBD2 | many | CASVKGGLAGETQYF
TRBV5-5 | TRBD1 | . | CASSLERDRGSNTQYF
TRBV28 | TRBD2 | . | CASRLAGETYEQYF
TRBV18 | . | few | CASSRSAQDTYEQYF
TRBV12-3/TRBV12-4 | . | . | CASSLLSRGGEQYF
TRBV6-6 | TRBD1 | . | CASNRGLSDTQYF
TRBV18 | . | . | CASSPQETANTGELFF
TRBV27 | TRBD1 | . | CASSSGNRGKVTNEKLFF
TRBV6-5 | TRBD2 | many | CASSYRTSGGFTDTQYF
TRBV11-2 | . | few | CASSLLPGTSNEQFF
TRBV29-1 | TRBD2 | . | CSGGTSDSYEQYF